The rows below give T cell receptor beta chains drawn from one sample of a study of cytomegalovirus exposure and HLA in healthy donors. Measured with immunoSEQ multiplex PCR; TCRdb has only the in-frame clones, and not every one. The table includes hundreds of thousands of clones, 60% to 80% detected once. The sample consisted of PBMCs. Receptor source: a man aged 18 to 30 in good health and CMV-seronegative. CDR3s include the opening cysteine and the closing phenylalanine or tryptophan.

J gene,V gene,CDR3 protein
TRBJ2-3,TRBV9,CASSLPPGLAGPDTQYF
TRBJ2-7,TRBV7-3,CASSLIAGSSYEQYF
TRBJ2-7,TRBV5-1,CASSFLGQGGYEQYF
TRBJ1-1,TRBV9,CASSVGAGVNTEAFF
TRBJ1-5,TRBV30,CAWSELGGGPSGQPQHF
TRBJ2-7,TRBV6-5,CASSYAFLASTYEQYF
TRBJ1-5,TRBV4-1,CASSQEAEAAIYQPQHF
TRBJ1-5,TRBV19,CASSVGQGGNQPQHF
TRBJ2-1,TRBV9,CASSSQTSRSYNEQFF
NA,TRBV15,CATSRERAGWPYEQYF
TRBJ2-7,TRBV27,CASSWKTSGSYEQYF
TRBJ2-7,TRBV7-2,CASSPLGGGLYEQYF
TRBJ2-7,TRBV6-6,CASSYSVATSYEQYF
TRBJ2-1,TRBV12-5,CASGLWGGAGNEQFF
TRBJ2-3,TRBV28,CASRTGWSDTQYF
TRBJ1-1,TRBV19,CASSMTMNTEAFF
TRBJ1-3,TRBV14,CASSQDRWAGNTIYF
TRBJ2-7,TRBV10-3,CAISDQGQGGSYEQYF
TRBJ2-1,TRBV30,CAWSGLSYNEQFF
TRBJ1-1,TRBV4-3,CASSQAGTRGLNTEAFF
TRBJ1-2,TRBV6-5,CASSPRDRAHGYTF
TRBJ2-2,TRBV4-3,CASSPDRVLTGELFF
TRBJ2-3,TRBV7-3,CASSTTPTDTQYF
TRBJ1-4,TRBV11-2,CASSLERVGGEKLFF
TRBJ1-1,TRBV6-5,CASSLTGAEAFF
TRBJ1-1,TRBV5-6,CASSETQGPNTEAFF
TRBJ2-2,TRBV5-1,CASSWTSGVDTGELFF
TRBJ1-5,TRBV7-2,CASSLAGGNNQPQHF